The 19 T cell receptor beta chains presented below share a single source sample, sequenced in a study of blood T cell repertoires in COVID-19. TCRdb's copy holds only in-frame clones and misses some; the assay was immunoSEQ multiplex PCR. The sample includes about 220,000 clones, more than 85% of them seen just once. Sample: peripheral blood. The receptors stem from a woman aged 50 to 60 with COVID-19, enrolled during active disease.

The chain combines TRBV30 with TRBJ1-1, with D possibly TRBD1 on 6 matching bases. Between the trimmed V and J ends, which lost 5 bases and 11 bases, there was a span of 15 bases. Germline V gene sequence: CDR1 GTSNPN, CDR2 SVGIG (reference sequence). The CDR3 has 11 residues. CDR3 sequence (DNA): TGTGCCTGGTATAGGGGGGGGAGGGCTTTCTTT. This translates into CAWYRGGRAFF.

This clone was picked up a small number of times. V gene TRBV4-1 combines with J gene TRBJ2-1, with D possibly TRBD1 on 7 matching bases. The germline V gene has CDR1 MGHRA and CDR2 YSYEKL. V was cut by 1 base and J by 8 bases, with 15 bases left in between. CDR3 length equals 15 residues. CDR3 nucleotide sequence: TGCGCCAGCAGCCAAGCCAGGGGGGTCCTCTATGAGCAGTTCTTC. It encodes CASSQARGVLYEQFF.

The CDR3 DNA is TGTGCCAGCAGCGTGAGGGGGGGAGAAGAGACCCAGTACTTC. It translates to CASSVRGGEETQYF. The chain employs TRBV9 and TRBJ2-5; the D gene is possibly TRBD2 (7 bases). Germline-derived CDR1 and CDR2 are SGDLS and YYNGEE. Trimming left V 2 bases short and J 3 bases short, with 11 bases between. The CDR3 has 14 amino acids.

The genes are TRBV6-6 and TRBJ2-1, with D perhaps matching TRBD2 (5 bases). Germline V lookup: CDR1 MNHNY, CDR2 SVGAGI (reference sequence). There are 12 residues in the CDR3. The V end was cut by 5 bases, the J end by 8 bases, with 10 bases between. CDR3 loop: CASSLDGDEQFF. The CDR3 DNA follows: TGTGCCAGCAGTCTCGACGGGGATGAGCAGTTCTTC.

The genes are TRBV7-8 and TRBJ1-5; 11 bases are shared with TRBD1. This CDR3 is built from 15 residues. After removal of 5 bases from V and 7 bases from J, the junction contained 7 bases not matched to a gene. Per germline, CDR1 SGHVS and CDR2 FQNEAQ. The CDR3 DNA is TGTGCCAGCAGCGGACAGGGGGCAGCTGGGCAGCCCCAGCATTTT. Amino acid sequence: CASSGQGAAGQPQHF.

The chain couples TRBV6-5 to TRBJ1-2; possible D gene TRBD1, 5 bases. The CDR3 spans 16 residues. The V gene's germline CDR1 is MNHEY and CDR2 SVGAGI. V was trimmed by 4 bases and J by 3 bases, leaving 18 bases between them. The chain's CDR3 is CASSFQRGPTHYGYTF. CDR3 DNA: TGTGCCAGCAGTTTTCAAAGGGGTCCGACTCACTATGGCTACACCTTC.

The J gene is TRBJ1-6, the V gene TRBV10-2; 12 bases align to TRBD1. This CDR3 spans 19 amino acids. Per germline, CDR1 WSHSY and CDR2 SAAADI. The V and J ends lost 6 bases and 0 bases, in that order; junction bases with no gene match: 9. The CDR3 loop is CASSPTGTGGFSYNSPLHF. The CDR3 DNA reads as TGCGCCAGCAGCCCCACCGGGACAGGGGGCTTCTCCTATAATTCACCCCTCCACTTT.

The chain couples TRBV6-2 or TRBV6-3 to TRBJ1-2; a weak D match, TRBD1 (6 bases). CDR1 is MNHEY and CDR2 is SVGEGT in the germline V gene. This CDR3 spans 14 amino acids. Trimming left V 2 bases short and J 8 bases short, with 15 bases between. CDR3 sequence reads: CASSYPTGLNGYTF. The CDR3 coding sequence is TGTGCCAGCAGTTACCCAACAGGGCTTAACGGCTACACCTTC.

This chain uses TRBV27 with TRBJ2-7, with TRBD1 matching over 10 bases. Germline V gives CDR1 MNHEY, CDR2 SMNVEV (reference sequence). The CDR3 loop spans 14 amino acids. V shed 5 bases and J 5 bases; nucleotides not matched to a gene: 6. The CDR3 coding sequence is TGTGCCAGCAGTCCGAGGACAGGGGGAAACGAGCAGTACGTC. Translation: CASSPRTGGNEQYV.

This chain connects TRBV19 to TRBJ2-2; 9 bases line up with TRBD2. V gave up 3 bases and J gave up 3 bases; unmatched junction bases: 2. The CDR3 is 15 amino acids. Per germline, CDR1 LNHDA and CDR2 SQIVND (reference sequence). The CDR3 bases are TGTGCCAGTAGTATGAGCGGGGGGCACACCGGGGAGCTGTTTTTT. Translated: CASSMSGGHTGELFF.

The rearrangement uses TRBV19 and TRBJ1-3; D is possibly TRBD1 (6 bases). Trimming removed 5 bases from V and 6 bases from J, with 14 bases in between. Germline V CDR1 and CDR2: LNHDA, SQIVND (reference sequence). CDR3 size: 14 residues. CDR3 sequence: CASSRRQAENTIYF. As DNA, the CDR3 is TGTGCCAGTAGTCGAAGACAGGCTGAAAACACCATATATTTT.

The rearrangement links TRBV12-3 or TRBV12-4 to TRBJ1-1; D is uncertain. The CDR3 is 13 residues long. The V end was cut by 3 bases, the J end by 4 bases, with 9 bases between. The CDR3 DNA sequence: TGTGCCAGCAGTTTGGCCAGTTCCACTGAAGCTTTCTTT. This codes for CASSLASSTEAFF.

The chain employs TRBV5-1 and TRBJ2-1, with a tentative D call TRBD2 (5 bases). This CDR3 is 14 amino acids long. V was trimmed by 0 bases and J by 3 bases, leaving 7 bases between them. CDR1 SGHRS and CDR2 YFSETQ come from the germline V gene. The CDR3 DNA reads TGCGCCAGCAGCTTGGTCCGGGACTACAATGAGCAGTTCTTC. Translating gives CASSLVRDYNEQFF.

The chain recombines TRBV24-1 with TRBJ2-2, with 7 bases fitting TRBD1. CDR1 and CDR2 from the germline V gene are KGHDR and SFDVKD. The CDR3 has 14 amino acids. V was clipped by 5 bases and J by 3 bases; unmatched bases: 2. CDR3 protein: CATSARGYTGELFF. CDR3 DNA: TGTGCCACCAGTGCCAGGGGGTACACCGGGGAGCTGTTTTTT.

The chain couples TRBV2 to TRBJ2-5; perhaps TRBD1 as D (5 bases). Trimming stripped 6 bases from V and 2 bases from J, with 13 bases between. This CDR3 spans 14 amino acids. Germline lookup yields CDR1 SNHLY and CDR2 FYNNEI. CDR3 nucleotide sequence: TGTGCCAGCAGCCCTCTGACAGTACAAGAGACCCAGTACTTC. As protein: CASSPLTVQETQYF.

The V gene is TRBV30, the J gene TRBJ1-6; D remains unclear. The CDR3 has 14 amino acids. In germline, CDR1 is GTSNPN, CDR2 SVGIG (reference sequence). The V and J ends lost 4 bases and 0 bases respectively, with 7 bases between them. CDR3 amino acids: CAWTRGSYNSPLHF. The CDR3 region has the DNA TGTGCCTGGACCCGGGGCTCCTATAATTCACCCCTCCACTTT.

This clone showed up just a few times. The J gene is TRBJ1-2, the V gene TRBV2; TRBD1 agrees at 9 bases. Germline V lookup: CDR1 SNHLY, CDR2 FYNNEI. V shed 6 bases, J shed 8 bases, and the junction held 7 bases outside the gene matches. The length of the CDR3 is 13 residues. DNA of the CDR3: TGTGCCAGCAGGGGGACAGGGAGGACAGGCTACACCTTC. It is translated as CASRGTGRTGYTF.

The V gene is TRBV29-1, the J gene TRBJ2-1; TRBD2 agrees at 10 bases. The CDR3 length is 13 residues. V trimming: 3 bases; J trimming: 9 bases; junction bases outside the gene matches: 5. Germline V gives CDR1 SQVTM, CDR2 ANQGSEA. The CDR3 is CSVEGAGGPEQFF. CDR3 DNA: TGCAGCGTTGAGGGAGCGGGGGGGCCTGAGCAGTTCTTC.

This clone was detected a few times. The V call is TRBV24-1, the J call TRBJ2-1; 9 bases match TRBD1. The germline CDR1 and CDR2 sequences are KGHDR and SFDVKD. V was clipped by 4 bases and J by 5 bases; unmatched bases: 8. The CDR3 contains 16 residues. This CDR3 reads CATSDLDRGGDNEQFF. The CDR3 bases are TGTGCCACCAGTGACTTAGACAGGGGGGGGGACAATGAGCAGTTCTTC.